The entry that follows covers one TCR beta chain sequence. Its antigen target is currently unknown. Base qualities are not at hand, and no much larger clone is one base apart. This sample stems from a study of cytomegalovirus exposure and HLA in healthy donors (dated 2017 in TCRdb). In the study overall: In an earlier analysis of approximately 640 of the donors, 276 Gb of sequence data and 117 million unique TCR beta sequences from roughly 200 million T cells were reported. The later analysis used no new phenotypic data to find candidate immune exposures, relying instead on TCR beta sequences and their occurrence across donors. On average, roughly 250,000 unique TCR beta nucleotide sequences were sequenced per donor among roughly 430 genotyped donors of the cohort, with about 17% of those sequences being non-productive. Using immunosequencing, the study profiled T cell repertoires from approximately 700 subjects and related those repertoires to cytomegalovirus serostatus. Because of strong linkage in the cohort, 4 to 6 DR-DQ haplotypes were treated as single units for association and clustering. High-throughput TCR immunosequencing, statistical association of individual TCRs with disease status, and machine learning were combined to predict cytomegalovirus infection status. A later genetic analysis took genome-wide SNP genotypes for about 55% of the 666 donors and used that subset as a discovery cohort. Every discovery cohort repertoire had been produced on one sequencing platform. A later analysis re-examined previously published TCR beta repertoires from just over 650 donors and added high-resolution HLA genotyping to investigate patterns of TCR occurrence. In addition to the first cohort of 650 to 750 subjects, a separate validation cohort of 100 to 150 different subjects was used. HLA typing covered class I and class II loci at four-digit resolution. In an earlier analysis of 500 to 650 of the donors, high-throughput TCR beta sequencing was used to judge whether each TCR beta V gene segment behaved as functional or pseudogenic. An early release that covered around 590 HLA-typed donors contained approximately 300 gigabases of sequencing data and around 85 million unique TCR sequences. Donor age, sex, ethnicity and CMV serostatus were compiled alongside the repertoire data. The study aimed to test whether cataloging public T cell receptors could reveal signatures of past pathogen exposure. The genetic ancestry cluster associated with self-reported Caucasian donors included over 80% of the roughly 400 genotyped donors. The number of donors typed differed by locus, with 629-630 for A, B, C, DRB1 and DQB1, around 500 for DQA1, 600 to 610 for DPA1, and 400 to 490 for DPB1.

Libraries came from the immunoSEQ multiplex PCR assay. The multiplex PCR relied on a mix of 60 forward primers for TCR Vbeta segments and 13 reverse primers for TCR Jbeta segments. The CDR3 region of rearranged TCR beta genes was amplified from genomic DNA with a multiplex PCR assay. Amplified TCR beta libraries were sequenced as 87-base-pair reads on the Illumina HiSeq System. In the source study's methods: In a later analysis, tens of millions of unique TCR beta chains were counted across the approximately 640 repertoires, and roughly 10 million of these chains were shared by at least two donors. To remove PCR and sequencing errors, raw reads were error-corrected and collapsed into unique sequences using a nearest-neighbor algorithm that merged closely related sequences. Alignment of CDR3 sequences to IMGT reference sequences was used to assign V, D and J gene segments. For a sequence to be retained, at least a six-nucleotide match to both a V gene segment and a J gene segment was required. A rearrangement counted as productive if the CDR3 had no stop codons and remained in frame with V and J, and every other rearrangement counted as non-productive. CDR3 was defined according to IMGT convention as the region running from the second conserved V-encoded cysteine to the conserved J-encoded phenylalanine. In an earlier analysis of just under 600 of the donors, sequences lacking an unambiguous match to a single V gene segment were excluded. An earlier analysis of fewer than 750 of the donors classified V segments as functional when productive rearrangements were above 56.7% and as segregating when the standard deviation between donors was above 5%. A statistical classification framework was built to diagnose cytomegalovirus status from the catalog of TCR beta chain sequences. V and J gene assignment, in a later analysis, came from comparing TCR nucleotide sequences with IMGT/GENE-DB human TR gene sequences. A later analysis assigned CDR3 sequences and most-parsimonious VDJ recombination scenarios with the TCRdist pipeline. In a later analysis, each TCR beta chain was defined by its CDR3 amino acid sequence together with its V-gene family, and reads without a unique V-gene family were excluded. A later analysis removed 592 highly shared, low-generation-probability nucleotide sequences to deal with suspected cross-contamination and a sequencing artifact. For each public chain, a later analysis derived a clonal expansion index from normalized ranks of inferred template counts within each repertoire. In a later analysis, generation probabilities were computed with a VDJ recombination model fitted to out-of-frame rearrangements, and the resulting probabilities were checked against IGoR. A later analysis scored TCR-TCR, TCR-HLA and TCR-CMV co-occurrence with hypergeometric tests, applying a repertoire-size bias correction to TCR pairs. To estimate false discovery rates, a later analysis permuted the HLA or CMV assignments 20 times. In a later analysis, co-occurring TCRs were grouped with DBSCAN, and TCRdist sequence similarity was added when clustering was performed within HLA-allele-positive subsets. Repertoires with fewer than 30,000 or more than 120,000 public chains, plus five repertoires with anomalous nucleotide sharing, were excluded from co-occurrence clustering. The clones in this table, taken by TCRdb from immuneACCESS, are in-frame only. Not every clone is retained; where verified, under half of the shortfall comes from an unresolved V gene, and the cause of the rest is unknown. V and J calls and clone size are as listed in that table; D and trimming were resolved from the DNA. This sample holds 100,000 to 150,000 clones; about a sixth were observed only once. The ten largest make up 2.5% to 3% of the sample.

In total, approximately 700 healthy bone marrow donors made up the cohort. At the time of sampling, all cohort members were nominally healthy, though unrecorded immune exposures were likely present. The donor tested CMV seropositive and was one of the 289 seropositive cohort members. Each donor provided a peripheral blood sample, and peripheral blood mononuclear cells were used for TCR beta sequencing. The Qiagen DNeasy Blood Extraction Kit was used to extract genomic DNA from the blood cell samples. What the research found in general, with its limitations: Correlated functional status among segregating V segments might reflect linkage disequilibrium, but an unknown experimental factor could not be ruled out. Strong co-occurrence of HLA alleles, especially DR and DQ, made assigning TCR associations to individual alleles difficult. Presence/absence analyses assumed roughly uniform sequencing depth across donors, an assumption that may not hold. In a later analysis, TCR association rates were found to vary across HLA loci, with the most associated TCRs seen for DRB1 alleles and the fewest for HLA-C alleles. Three of the identified cytomegalovirus-associated TCR beta chains were confirmed in vitro to be specific for cytomegalovirus antigens. A later analysis found that most CMV-associated TCR beta chains appeared HLA-restricted, with HLA associations seemingly driven largely by CMV exposure. The authors suggested that the approach could potentially be generalized to other disease states and immunological phenotypes. Cytomegalovirus status was reported to be diagnosed by the classifier with high specificity and sensitivity in both the original and validation cohorts. A later genetic analysis associated a missense DCLRE1C variant with V-gene and J-gene trimming of TCR beta chains, and an independent cohort replicated the association. A group of highly shared sequence variants was considered likely to be a technical artifact of the sequencing pipeline. A further reported finding was that TCR beta sequences accurately predicted the HLA-A and HLA-B alleles for most subjects in the first cohort. The only immune exposure information available for the cohort was CMV serostatus. Compared with the 666-donor mean, donors in an Asian-associated ancestry cluster had fewer N-insertions in productive TCRs, according to a later genetic analysis. Several of the top co-occurrence clusters appeared to be linked to parvovirus B19, influenza, CMV and Epstein-Barr virus, according to a later analysis. In this cohort, only TCR beta chains were sequenced, and detectable features were limited by the absence of alpha or paired-chain data. Because some donors lacked HLA typing at each locus, the association tests relied only on the typed subset. Because counts were too low, roughly 16 rarely observed V segments, including chromosome 9 orphons, were left out of the earlier analysis of 587 of the donors. In an earlier analysis of approximately 590 of the donors, most TCR beta V segments appeared in productive rearrangements about 87% or about 30% of the time, broadly matching IMGT annotations. In a later analysis, HLA-associated TCR beta chains were found to be more clonally expanded and to have lower generation probabilities than equally common non-associated chains. Specific HLA alleles were associated with 16,951 TCR beta sequences at a false discovery rate of 0.05 in a later analysis. While some public TCRs were present in many individuals, most TCR sequences turned up only very rarely across donors. In the study, around 150 TCR beta chains were listed as associated with cytomegalovirus.

Sequenced input: PBMCs. This TCR derives from a female donor in good health and CMV-seropositive.

CDR3 region: CASSKTGDTQYF. The DNA sequence is as follows: TGTGCCAGCAGCAAGACAGGGGATACGCAGTATTTT. This chain is built from TRBV5-6 and TRBJ2-3; 7 bases in the middle match TRBD1. Clipping removes 4 bases from V and 6 bases from J, with 2 as the unmatched junction base count. As encoded in the germline V gene, CDR1 is SGHDT while CDR2 is YYEEEE. The CDR3, from cysteine to phenylalanine, totals 12 residues. This entry keeps only the CDR3 DNA: 36 bases, framed from base 1.